The next 3 T cell receptor beta chains were all read from a single sample in a study of beta chain features in type 1 diabetes. The whole isolated RNA underwent reverse transcription, so sequencing captured expressed TCRB transcripts. Profiled with immunoSEQ multiplex PCR; TCRdb holds only in-frame clones, not every one. Here the sample spans about 930,000 clones, 15% to 20% being singletons. Sequenced sample: naive CD4+ T cells from blood. The receptors come from a woman under 30 in good health.

This clone was detected only a few times. The chain uses TRBV4-2 and TRBJ2-7; 8 bases align to TRBD1. Germline V lookup: CDR1 LGHNA, CDR2 YNFKEQ. J was trimmed by 4 bases and V by 0 bases; bases with no gene match: 8. The CDR3 runs to 16 residues. The DNA of the CDR3 is TGTGCCAGCAGCCAAGACTACAGGACAGGGTCATACGAGCAGTACTTC. Amino acid sequence: CASSQDYRTGSYEQYF.

This clone was picked up a small number of times. The gene calls are TRBV5-6 and TRBJ2-5; no firm D call. Trimming cost V 2 bases and J 4 bases, with 12 bases left between them. This CDR3 contains 14 residues. Germline assignment: CDR1 SGHDT and CDR2 YYEEEE. CDR3 amino acids: CASSLTRTGETQYF. The CDR3 nucleotides read TGTGCCAGCAGCTTAACCCGGACGGGAGAGACCCAGTACTTC.

The V gene is TRBV5-1, the J gene TRBJ2-1; D is perhaps TRBD2 (6 bases). The CDR3 totals 16 residues. Germline values: CDR1 SGHRS, CDR2 YFSETQ. Trimming took off 4 bases at V and 8 bases at J, with 22 bases between the two ends. The CDR3 DNA reads TGCGCCAGCAGCCCAGAGGGTACTAGCTCCAAGTATGAGCAGTTCTTC. It specifies CASSPEGTSSKYEQFF.